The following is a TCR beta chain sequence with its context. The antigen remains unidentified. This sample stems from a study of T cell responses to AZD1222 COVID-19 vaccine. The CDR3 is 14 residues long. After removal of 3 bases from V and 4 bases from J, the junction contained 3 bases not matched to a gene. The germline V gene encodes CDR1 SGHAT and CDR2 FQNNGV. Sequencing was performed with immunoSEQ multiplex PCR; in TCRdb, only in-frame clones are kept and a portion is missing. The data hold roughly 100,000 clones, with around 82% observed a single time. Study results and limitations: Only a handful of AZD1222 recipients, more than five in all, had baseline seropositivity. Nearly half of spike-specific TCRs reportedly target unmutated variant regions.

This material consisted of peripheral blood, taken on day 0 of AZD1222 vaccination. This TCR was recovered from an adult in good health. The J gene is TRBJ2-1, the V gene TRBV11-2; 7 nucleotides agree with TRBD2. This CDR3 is CASSFEGGYNEQFF. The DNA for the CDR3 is TGTGCCAGCAGCTTTGAGGGAGGGTACAATGAGCAGTTCTTC.